The rows below give T cell receptor beta chains drawn from one sample of a study of CD8+CD57+ T cells in acquired aplastic anemia. TCRdb reanalysed the reads using MiXCR and keeps one entry per CDR3 protein. This table has approximately 250,000 distinct CDR3 sequences, approximately 80% appearing once. What was sequenced was sorted CD4+, CD8+, or CD8+CD57+ T cells (not recorded which) from PBMCs. These TCRs come from a human donor with aplastic anemia. Each CDR3 is given with its conserved first and last residue. D genes are given only for firm matches. Part of the rows lack a size; the others show once, few, many or a class for expanded clones.

CDR3nt: TGTGCCAGCAGCTTAGCCCACGGGACAAAAGACACCCACTTC
CDR3aa: CASSLAHGTKDTHF
abundance: few
v_gene: TRBV7-6
d_gene: .
j_gene: TRBJ2-5

CDR3nt: TGTGCCAGCAGGGAAGGGGACACAGGCTTGGACTATGTTTACACCTTC
CDR3aa: CASREGDTGLDYVYTF
abundance: .
v_gene: TRBV2
d_gene: .
j_gene: TRBJ1-2

CDR3nt: TGCGCCAGCAGCGTTTCCAGAGTCAACAATACGCAGTATTTT
CDR3aa: CASSVSRVNNTQYF
abundance: .
v_gene: TRBV5-1
d_gene: .
j_gene: TRBJ2-3

CDR3nt: TGTGCCAGCAGGCACGTCAGTACAGATACGCAGTTTTTT
CDR3aa: CASRHVSTDTQFF
abundance: once
v_gene: TRBV2
d_gene: .
j_gene: TRBJ1-1

CDR3nt: TGTGCCAGCAGCTTAGCCCCCACGGGCGAGCAGTACTTC
CDR3aa: CASSLAPTGEQYF
abundance: .
v_gene: TRBV7-6
d_gene: .
j_gene: TRBJ2-7

CDR3nt: TGTGCCAGCAGCGTCCTCGGGGACGCCTACAATGAGCAGTTCTTC
CDR3aa: CASSVLGDAYNEQFF
abundance: .
v_gene: TRBV7-4
d_gene: .
j_gene: TRBJ2-1

CDR3nt: TGTGCCAGCAGCTTGACAGGGGGCGGCGGGAGGGATGAGACCCAGTACTTC
CDR3aa: CASSLTGGGGRDETQYF
abundance: .
v_gene: TRBV11-2
d_gene: .
j_gene: TRBJ2-5

CDR3nt: TGCAGTGCTAGAGTAGAAGGTGGCTACATGTCGAATGAGCAGTTCTTC
CDR3aa: CSARVEGGYMSNEQFF
abundance: .
v_gene: TRBV20-1
d_gene: .
j_gene: TRBJ2-1

CDR3nt: TGTACCAGCAGCTTAGAGGTAGCGGGGAACACTGAAGCTTTCTTT
CDR3aa: CTSSLEVAGNTEAFF
abundance: .
v_gene: TRBV5-6
d_gene: .
j_gene: TRBJ1-1

CDR3nt: TGTGCCAGCAGCTCCACCGGGCGCCATGAGCAGTTCTTC
CDR3aa: CASSSTGRHEQFF
abundance: .
v_gene: TRBV2
d_gene: .
j_gene: TRBJ2-1

CDR3nt: TGTGCCAGCAGCTTAGACACCCGCTCCGATACGCAGTATTTT
CDR3aa: CASSLDTRSDTQYF
abundance: few
v_gene: TRBV11-2
d_gene: .
j_gene: TRBJ2-3

CDR3nt: TGTGCCAGCAGCTTAACTCTGACAATGAACACTGAAGCTTTCTTT
CDR3aa: CASSLTLTMNTEAFF
abundance: .
v_gene: TRBV11-3
d_gene: .
j_gene: TRBJ1-1

CDR3nt: TGTGCCAGCAGCTTAGCGGGAGTTCACGATACGTACTACTTT
CDR3aa: CASSLAGVHDTYYF
abundance: once
v_gene: TRBV2
d_gene: TRBD2
j_gene: TRBJ2-3

CDR3nt: TGTGCCAGCGTTCCTGTGGGGGGAGCGTTCCTTGACTACATCTTC
CDR3aa: CASVPVGGAFLDYIF
abundance: .
v_gene: TRBV19
d_gene: .
j_gene: TRBJ1-2

CDR3nt: TGTGCCAGCAGTGAATCGGGGGACTACGAGCAGTACTTC
CDR3aa: CASSESGDYEQYF
abundance: .
v_gene: TRBV6-1
d_gene: .
j_gene: TRBJ2-7

CDR3nt: TGTGGCACCGCCATACTTGGGGGGGCGGAGACCCAGTACTTC
CDR3aa: CGTAILGGAETQYF
abundance: .
v_gene: TRBV15
d_gene: .
j_gene: TRBJ2-5

CDR3nt: TGTGCCAGCAAGGGACAGGGAGGCACTGAAGCTTTCTTT
CDR3aa: CASKGQGGTEAFF
abundance: .
v_gene: TRBV2
d_gene: TRBD1
j_gene: TRBJ1-1

CDR3nt: TGTGCCAGCAGCCGTACGGGGGGCGCTGGCTACACCTTC
CDR3aa: CASSRTGGAGYTF
abundance: .
v_gene: TRBV6-2/TRBV6-3
d_gene: .
j_gene: TRBJ1-2

CDR3nt: TGTGCCACCTCCGGCCGTGGGTTCACTAATGAAAAACTGTTTTTT
CDR3aa: CATSGRGFTNEKLFF
abundance: .
v_gene: TRBV25-1
d_gene: .
j_gene: TRBJ1-4

CDR3nt: TGTGCCAGCAGCGTAGATCTGACAGGGAACCAGTATTTT
CDR3aa: CASSVDLTGNQYF
abundance: .
v_gene: TRBV11-3
d_gene: TRBD1
j_gene: TRBJ2-3

CDR3nt: TGTGCCAGCAGTGAAGTAGGGGGCGTCGAGCAGTACTTC
CDR3aa: CASSEVGGVEQYF
abundance: few
v_gene: TRBV2
d_gene: TRBD1
j_gene: TRBJ2-7

CDR3nt: TGTGCCAGCAGTGGGGTGGGGGGGGCGAACACTGAGCAGTTCTTC
CDR3aa: CASSGVGGANTEQFF
abundance: .
v_gene: TRBV2
d_gene: .
j_gene: TRBJ2-1

CDR3nt: TGTGCCACCAGTGACCGGATTCTCGATGAGCAGTTCTTC
CDR3aa: CATSDRILDEQFF
abundance: .
v_gene: TRBV24-1
d_gene: .
j_gene: TRBJ2-1

CDR3nt: TGTGCCAGCAGCTCCAGTGGTGGCAGTCTCGGTTCACCCCTCCACTTT
CDR3aa: CASSSSGGSLGSPLHF
abundance: .
v_gene: TRBV12-3/TRBV12-4
d_gene: .
j_gene: TRBJ1-6

CDR3nt: TGTGCCAGCAGCTTTGGGGACCGACAGGAAGGCCGCAACAATGAGCAGTTCTTC
CDR3aa: CASSFGDRQEGRNNEQFF
abundance: .
v_gene: TRBV9
d_gene: .
j_gene: TRBJ2-1

CDR3nt: TGTGCCAGCAGCTCCTTGGAGAATGAGCAGATCTTCGGGTTT
CDR3aa: CASSSLENEQIFGF
abundance: once
v_gene: TRBV7-9
d_gene: .
j_gene: TRBJ2-3

CDR3nt: TGTGCCAGCAGCTTAGCACCCGCGGTGCTCTTTTTT
CDR3aa: CASSLAPAVLFF
abundance: once
v_gene: TRBV7-9
d_gene: .
j_gene: TRBJ2-2

CDR3nt: TGTGCCAGCAGAACCCACACAGATACGCAGTATTTT
CDR3aa: CASRTHTDTQYF
abundance: .
v_gene: TRBV2
d_gene: .
j_gene: TRBJ2-3

CDR3nt: TGTGCCAGCAGTGTGTCGTATAGTAATCATACCCAGCATTTT
CDR3aa: CASSVSYSNHTQHF
abundance: .
v_gene: TRBV2
d_gene: .
j_gene: TRBJ1-5

CDR3nt: TGTGCCAGCAGCTTGGGACTAGCGTACGGGGCCAACGTCCTGACTTTC
CDR3aa: CASSLGLAYGANVLTF
abundance: .
v_gene: TRBV11-3
d_gene: TRBD2
j_gene: TRBJ2-6

CDR3nt: TGTGCCAGCAGCGCCTCGACAGGGGAAAACTATGGCTTT
CDR3aa: CASSASTGENYGF
abundance: .
v_gene: TRBV9
d_gene: TRBD1
j_gene: TRBJ2-3

CDR3nt: TGTGCCAGCAGCTTTACTAGCATGGACGAGCAGTACTTC
CDR3aa: CASSFTSMDEQYF
abundance: .
v_gene: TRBV5-4
d_gene: .
j_gene: TRBJ2-7

CDR3nt: TGTGCCAGCGGAGGGGGTTTTGGGGGCCCTTGGGAGCAGTACTTC
CDR3aa: CASGGGFGGPWEQYF
abundance: .
v_gene: TRBV9
d_gene: .
j_gene: TRBJ2-7

CDR3nt: TGTGCCAGCAGCGAGCAAGAGAGCGTGGGGTGCGATGAGCAGTTCTTC
CDR3aa: CASSEQESVGCDEQFF
abundance: .
v_gene: TRBV2
d_gene: .
j_gene: TRBJ2-1

CDR3nt: TGTGCCAGCAGTCAGGGGCCAGGGTCGGCCTACGAGCAGTACTTC
CDR3aa: CASSQGPGSAYEQYF
abundance: .
v_gene: TRBV5-8
d_gene: .
j_gene: TRBJ2-7

CDR3nt: TGTGCCAGCAGCTTCACCGGACAGGGCTCAAACTATGGCTACACCTTC
CDR3aa: CASSFTGQGSNYGYTF
abundance: .
v_gene: TRBV11-2
d_gene: TRBD1
j_gene: TRBJ1-2

CDR3nt: TGTGCCAGCAGCTTGTATCAGAATAACGCTCCCCACCATTTT
CDR3aa: CASSLYQNNAPHHF
abundance: .
v_gene: TRBV7-2
d_gene: .
j_gene: TRBJ1-6

CDR3nt: TGTGCCAGCAGCGTAGGGTCAGATACAGATCGGAAGAATTTT
CDR3aa: CASSVGSDTDRKNF
abundance: .
v_gene: TRBV9
d_gene: .
j_gene: TRBJ2-3

CDR3nt: TGTGCCAGCAGCGTAGTACAGGGGGGACAAGAGCACCATTTT
CDR3aa: CASSVVQGGQEHHF
abundance: .
v_gene: TRBV9
d_gene: TRBD1
j_gene: TRBJ2-3

CDR3nt: TGTGCCATCAGTGAGTCTGGCGGCCTACAAGAGACCCAGTACTTC
CDR3aa: CAISESGGLQETQYF
abundance: .
v_gene: TRBV10-3
d_gene: .
j_gene: TRBJ2-5

CDR3nt: TGTGCCAGCAGCTTTCAGAGAAGCGGGGGGAGCGATGAGCAGCATTTT
CDR3aa: CASSFQRSGGSDEQHF
abundance: .
v_gene: TRBV7-9
d_gene: .
j_gene: TRBJ1-5

CDR3nt: TGTGCCAGCAGCTTAGCGGCAGACCCGGATACCAAGTATTTT
CDR3aa: CASSLAADPDTKYF
abundance: .
v_gene: TRBV7-8
d_gene: .
j_gene: TRBJ2-3

CDR3nt: TGTGCCAGCAGCTTAGGGGGAGGTACCGAAAAGTTGAATTTT
CDR3aa: CASSLGGGTEKLNF
abundance: .
v_gene: TRBV7-9
d_gene: .
j_gene: TRBJ2-3

CDR3nt: TGTGCCACCAGGGACGCTCCGCAGGGCCTTAATTCACCCCTCCACTTT
CDR3aa: CATRDAPQGLNSPLHF
abundance: .
v_gene: TRBV15
d_gene: .
j_gene: TRBJ1-6

CDR3nt: .
CDR3aa: CASSEGPYEQYFGF
abundance: .
v_gene: TRBV7-9
d_gene: .
j_gene: TRBJ1-6

CDR3nt: TGTGCCAGCAGCAGAGCTAGTCAGCAAGAGACCCAGTATTTT
CDR3aa: CASSRASQQETQYF
abundance: .
v_gene: TRBV11-1
d_gene: .
j_gene: TRBJ2-3

CDR3nt: TGTGCCAGCAGCTCAGACAGGGGAGGGACCACTGTCCATTTCTTT
CDR3aa: CASSSDRGGTTVHFF
abundance: .
v_gene: TRBV7-6
d_gene: TRBD1
j_gene: TRBJ1-1

CDR3nt: TGTGCCACCAGTGATGCCGGGGGAGGCCAGCACGCTTACGAGCAGTACTTC
CDR3aa: CATSDAGGGQHAYEQYF
abundance: once
v_gene: TRBV7-8
d_gene: .
j_gene: TRBJ2-7

CDR3nt: TGTGCCAGCAGCGTTGCGGGGAGCCCTGATACGTACTTT
CDR3aa: CASSVAGSPDTYF
abundance: .
v_gene: TRBV7-8
d_gene: .
j_gene: TRBJ2-1

CDR3nt: TGTGCCAGCACTAGGGGCCGGGGCCTAGCCAACGAGCAGTACTTC
CDR3aa: CASTRGRGLANEQYF
abundance: .
v_gene: TRBV7-3
d_gene: .
j_gene: TRBJ2-7